Below are 32 T cell receptor beta chains sequenced from a single sample in a study of OX40 agonist ivuxolimab in advanced cancers. Some clones are missing from TCRdb's copy, which holds only in-frame ones; the method was immunoSEQ multiplex PCR. The table records about 99,000 clones, more than 95% of them present only once. Sequencing used CD4+ or CD8+ T cells sorted from blood, obtained in a trial of the OX40 agonist ivuxolimab. These receptor sequences come from an adult with an advanced solid tumor such as melanoma, head and neck, liver or kidney cancer.

The rearrangement links TRBV9 to TRBJ2-7; D remains unclear. Germline CDR1 SGDLS, CDR2 YYNGEE. The CDR3 length is 14 residues. The V end lost 3 bases, the J end lost 0 bases, and 10 bases lay between the germline ends. The CDR3 loop reads CASSATRSSYEQYF. The CDR3 nucleotides are TGTGCCAGCAGCGCCACCAGATCCTCCTACGAGCAGTACTTC.

The chain uses TRBV27 and TRBJ1-2, with D hard to call. V gave up 3 bases and J gave up 7 bases, with 9 bases separating them. The CDR3 covers 12 residues. Germline CDR1 is MNHEY and CDR2 is SMNVEV (reference sequence). CDR3 sequence: CASSLSGFGYTF. The CDR3 DNA reads as TGTGCCAGCAGTTTGTCCGGGTTTGGCTACACCTTC.

This rearrangement joins TRBV5-1 to TRBJ2-7; D unclear. Per the germline V gene, CDR1 is SGHRS and CDR2 is YFSETQ. Trimming left V 0 bases short and J 2 bases short, with 3 bases between. The CDR3 runs to 12 residues. The CDR3 protein is CASSLDAYEQYF. The CDR3 DNA sequence: TGCGCCAGCAGCTTGGACGCCTACGAGCAGTACTTC.

The rearrangement links TRBV6-6 to TRBJ2-7, with D possibly matching TRBD2 (6 bases). The V gene lost 2 bases and the J gene lost 3 bases, with 17 bases spanning the gap. Germline V gene sequence: CDR1 MNHNY, CDR2 SVGAGI (reference sequence). The CDR3 consists of 16 residues. The CDR3 bases are TGTGCCAGCAGTTACGGGTTGGACGGGGAGGACTACGAGCAGTACTTC. Amino acids: CASSYGLDGEDYEQYF.

The genes are TRBV7-9 and TRBJ1-2; D is uncertain. Germline-derived CDR1 and CDR2 are SEHNR and FQNEAQ (reference sequence). V was pared by 1 base and J by 2 bases, with 14 bases between. The length of the CDR3 is 16 residues. As DNA, the CDR3 is TGTGCCAGCAGCTTAGGAGAGGTCAGGTCGAACTATGGCTACACCTTC. Amino acids: CASSLGEVRSNYGYTF.

The chain is built from TRBV7-3 and TRBJ2-3; D is possibly TRBD2 (5 bases). The germline CDR1 and CDR2 sequences are SGHTA and FQGTGA. There are 17 residues in the CDR3. Trimming took off 2 bases at V and 0 bases at J, with 15 bases between the two ends. The CDR3 coding sequence is TGTGCCAGCAGCTTAGGGAGCGGATGGGGTAGCACAGATACGCAGTATTTT. Amino acid sequence: CASSLGSGWGSTDTQYF.

The sample holds one count of this clone. The rearrangement links TRBV4-2 to TRBJ1-1; 7 nucleotides match TRBD1. Germline values: CDR1 LGHNA, CDR2 YNFKEQ. Trimming took 2 bases from V and 0 from J; bases not matched to a gene: 6. The CDR3 loop spans 16 amino acids. CDR3 nucleotide sequence: TGTGCCAGCAGCCAATCCGGGACAGCCCTGAACACTGAAGCTTTCTTT. This gives the protein CASSQSGTALNTEAFF.

The CDR3 nucleotides are TGTGCCACCGTTGACGGGCTAAACGAGCAGTACTTC. This encodes CATVDGLNEQYF. The chain uses TRBV27 and TRBJ2-7; no reliable D call. The V end lost 10 bases, the J end lost 5 bases, and 15 bases lay between the germline ends. Germline V lookup: CDR1 MNHEY, CDR2 SMNVEV (reference sequence). The CDR3 has 12 amino acids.

The chain combines TRBV12-5 with TRBJ1-3; unclear D gene. V shed 7 bases and J shed 0 bases, with 7 bases lying between them. The length of the CDR3 is 13 residues. The germline CDR1 and CDR2 sequences are LGHNT and FRNRAP. CDR3 DNA sequence: TGTGCTAGTGACCGTAGCTCTGGAAACACCATATATTTT. It yields the protein CASDRSSGNTIYF.

The chain uses TRBV27 and TRBJ1-2; no reliable D call. V was cut by 5 bases and J by 3 bases, with 10 bases left in between. The CDR3 extends over 13 amino acids. The germline gives CDR1 MNHEY, CDR2 SMNVEV (reference sequence). The CDR3 DNA follows: TGTGCCAGCAGTCCCTGGAGCGACTATGGCTACACCTTC. It specifies CASSPWSDYGYTF.

CDR3 coding DNA: TGTGCCAGTAGTATGGGGAGCGGGAGTTCCTACGAGCAGTACTTC. Residues: CASSMGSGSSYEQYF. This chain uses TRBV19 with TRBJ2-7; 8 bases are shared with TRBD2. CDR1 and CDR2 from the germline V gene are LNHDA and SQIVND (reference sequence). CDR3 length equals 15 residues. The J segment lost 1 base and the V segment lost 3 bases, leaving 5 bases of the junction unmatched.

The J gene is TRBJ2-1, the V gene TRBV18, with D perhaps matching TRBD2 (5 bases). V lost 2 bases and J lost 4, with 18 bases in between. The CDR3 loop spans 17 amino acids. Germline CDR1 and CDR2: KGHSH and LQKENI. In DNA, the CDR3 is TGTGCCAGCTCACCATCGGAGGATCTCCCCTTATACAATGAGCAGTTCTTC. The encoded protein is CASSPSEDLPLYNEQFF.

This chain joins TRBV19 and TRBJ1-1; D is unclear. The V gene lost 3 bases and the J gene lost 0 bases, with 8 bases spanning the gap. The CDR3 runs 14 residues. CDR1 is LNHDA, CDR2 SQIVND, per germline (reference sequence). The CDR3: CASSISGMNTEAFF. In DNA form, the CDR3 reads TGTGCCAGTAGTATTTCGGGCATGAACACTGAAGCTTTCTTT.

The chain is built from TRBV7-9 and TRBJ2-2; D not certain. The CDR3 loop spans 17 amino acids. Germline CDR1 reads SEHNR; CDR2 reads FQNEAQ (reference sequence). Trimming cost V 4 bases and J 0 bases, with 15 bases left between them. CDR3 amino acids: CASSSSVTVANTGELFF. The CDR3 DNA sequence: TGTGCCAGCAGCTCCTCCGTTACCGTCGCGAACACCGGGGAGCTGTTTTTT. The full variable domain, completed using reference TRBV7-9 and TRBJ2-2, is DTGVSQNPRHKITKRGQNVTFRCDPISEHNRLYWYRQTLGQGPEFLTYFQNEAQLEKSRLLSDRFSAERPKGSFSTLEIQRTEQGDSAMYLCASSSSVTVANTGELFFGEGSRLTVL.

The V and J genes are TRBV9 and TRBJ2-5; perhaps TRBD2 as D (5 bases). The CDR3 runs 17 residues. Per germline, CDR1 SGDLS and CDR2 YYNGEE. Deletions cut 4 bases from V and 0 bases from J, with 19 bases between. In DNA form, the CDR3 reads TGTGCCAGCAGCCCACGATCGGCGGGCCCGTACCAAGAGACCCAGTACTTC. This sequence encodes CASSPRSAGPYQETQYF.

The chain carries TRBV6-6 and TRBJ1-2, with D maybe TRBD1 (5 bases). The V gene's germline CDR1 is MNHNY and CDR2 SVGAGI (reference sequence). The length of the CDR3 is 15 residues. The V end was cut by 2 bases, the J end by 3 bases, with 13 bases between. In DNA form, the CDR3 reads TGTGCCAGCAGTTACGGAGGGGAGATCGACTATGGCTACACCTTC. Translated, it gives CASSYGGEIDYGYTF.

This clone was recorded once. The genes are TRBV7-6 and TRBJ2-7; no clear D. The V gene lost 1 base and the J gene lost 4 bases, with 11 bases spanning the gap. Germline V CDR1 and CDR2: SGHVS, FNYEAQ. The CDR3 covers 14 residues. The CDR3 region is CASSLEGIWYEQYF. The CDR3 DNA follows: TGTGCCAGCAGCTTAGAAGGGATTTGGTACGAGCAGTACTTC. Filled out from reference TRBV7-6 and TRBJ2-7, the complete variable domain reads GAGVSQSPRYKVTKRGQDVALRCDPISGHVSLYWYRQALGQGPEFLTYFNYEAQQDKSGLPNDRFSAERPEGSISTLTIQRTEQRDSAMYRCASSLEGIWYEQYFGPGTRLTVT.

The chain recombines TRBV27 with TRBJ2-7; TRBD1 aligns across 11 bases. The CDR3 has 15 amino acids. The germline gives CDR1 MNHEY, CDR2 SMNVEV (reference sequence). V lost 5 bases and J lost 4; bases outside the gene matches: 7. The CDR3 reads CASSLGGTGGYEQYF. The CDR3 DNA reads as TGTGCCAGCAGTCTCGGGGGGACAGGGGGTTACGAGCAGTACTTC.

The chain is built from TRBV19 and TRBJ2-3; the match to TRBD2 covers 7 bases. Per germline, CDR1 LNHDA and CDR2 SQIVND (reference sequence). The V gene end was trimmed by 5 bases and the J gene end by 1 base; junction bases not matched to a gene: 3. The CDR3 is 14 residues long. In nucleotides, the CDR3 is TGTGCCAGTAGTGTAAGCGGGGGCACAGATACGCAGTATTTT. This translates into CASSVSGGTDTQYF. The full variable domain, its missing parts supplied by reference TRBV19 and TRBJ2-3, is DGGITQSPKYLFRKEGQNVTLSCEQNLNHDAMYWYRQDPGQGLRLIYYSQIVNDFQKGDIAEGYSVSREKKESFPLTVTSAQKNPTAFYLCASSVSGGTDTQYFGPGTRLTVL.

The chain combines TRBV7-2 with TRBJ2-7; D call uncertain. V shed 1 base and J shed 3 bases, with 13 bases lying between them. Germline CDR1 is SGHTA and CDR2 is FQGNSA. The CDR3 contains 15 residues. CDR3 in DNA: TGTGCCAGCAGCTTAGGGGCCAGCCCCCTCTACGAGCAGTACTTC. Translated, it gives CASSLGASPLYEQYF. Using reference TRBV7-2 and TRBJ2-7 for the parts outside the CDR3, the full variable domain is GAGVSQSPSNKVTEKGKDVELRCDPISGHTALYWYRQSLGQGLEFLIYFQGNSAPDKSGLPSDRFSAERTGGSVSTLTIQRTQQEDSAVYLCASSLGASPLYEQYFGPGTRLTVT.

The chain has TRBV19 and TRBJ2-1; 7 positions match TRBD1. Germline V gene data show CDR1 as LNHDA and CDR2 as SQIVND (reference sequence). The CDR3 totals 13 residues. The V gene end was trimmed by 6 bases and the J gene end by 6 bases; junction bases not matched to a gene: 5. This chain's CDR3 is CASSGPGGNEQFF. CDR3 nucleotide sequence: TGTGCCAGTAGCGGCCCAGGGGGCAATGAGCAGTTCTTC. Full variable domain (remainder filled in from reference TRBV19 and TRBJ2-1): DGGITQSPKYLFRKEGQNVTLSCEQNLNHDAMYWYRQDPGQGLRLIYYSQIVNDFQKGDIAEGYSVSREKKESFPLTVTSAQKNPTAFYLCASSGPGGNEQFFGPGTRLTVL.

This clone was recorded only once. The chain combines TRBV9 with TRBJ2-1; 9 bases map to TRBD1. CDR3 length equals 15 residues. The V segment lost 2 bases and the J segment 4 bases; nucleotides outside the gene matches: 4. CDR1 and CDR2 (germline): SGDLS, YYNGEE. CDR3 nucleotides: TGTGCCAGCAGCGTCCGGGACAGGGAATACAATGAGCAGTTCTTC. It translates to CASSVRDREYNEQFF.

This chain connects TRBV30 to TRBJ2-1; D is uncertain. CDR3 length: 12 residues. Germline lookup yields CDR1 GTSNPN and CDR2 SVGIG (reference sequence). Trimming removed 5 bases at V and 6 bases at J, with 11 bases between. CDR3 sequence: CAWLAARNEQFF. In DNA form, the CDR3 reads TGTGCCTGGCTGGCCGCACGCAATGAGCAGTTCTTC. Using reference TRBV30 and TRBJ2-1 for the parts outside the CDR3, the full variable domain is SQTIHQWPATLVQPVGSPLSLECTVEGTSNPNLYWYRQAAGRGLQLLFYSVGIGQISSEVPQNLSASRPQDRQFILSSKKLLLSDSGFYLCAWLAARNEQFFGPGTRLTVL.

This clone was detected once. The chain employs TRBV7-7 and TRBJ2-1, with 7 bases aligning to TRBD2. Germline CDR1 reads SSHAT; CDR2 reads FNYEAQ (reference sequence). Losses at the gene ends were 1 base for V and 4 bases for J; bases not matched to a gene: 7. The CDR3 has 16 amino acids. The CDR3 DNA reads as TGTGCCAGCAGCTTAGGTGCGAGCGGGATATACAATGAGCAGTTCTTC. It specifies CASSLGASGIYNEQFF.

This clone appeared once. The J gene is TRBJ2-2, the V gene TRBV19; no reliable D call. Trimming left V 5 bases short and J 5 bases short, with 6 bases between. The CDR3 is made up of 12 amino acids. Looked up from germline, CDR1 is LNHDA and CDR2 is SQIVND (reference sequence). CDR3 sequence: CASSLSTGELFF. The CDR3 region has the DNA TGTGCCAGTAGTCTCTCTACCGGGGAGCTGTTTTTT.

This sequence joins TRBV28 and TRBJ1-4, with TRBD1 matching 8 bases. Trimming at V came to 3 bases and at J to 7 bases, leaving 4 bases not matched to a gene. Germline CDR1 and CDR2: MDHEN and SYDVKM. The CDR3 sequence is 14 residues long. CDR3: CASSFLTGGEKLFF. The CDR3 DNA reads as TGTGCCAGCAGTTTTCTTACAGGGGGTGAAAAACTGTTTTTT.

The chain recombines TRBV28 with TRBJ2-1, with unresolved D. The germline V gene has CDR1 MDHEN and CDR2 SYDVKM. The V end was cut by 6 bases, the J end by 8 bases, with 14 bases between. The CDR3 has 13 amino acids. The CDR3 sequence is CASSPRTNDEQFF. The CDR3 DNA is TGTGCCAGCAGCCCACGGACCAACGATGAGCAGTTCTTC.

V usage is TRBV6-5 and J usage is TRBJ2-7; 7 bases line up with TRBD1. Germline trimming cut 0 bases from V and 2 bases from J; bases unmatched to any gene: 4. Germline V CDR1 and CDR2: MNHEY, SVGAGI. The CDR3 loop spans 15 amino acids. The DNA for the CDR3 is TGTGCCAGCAGTTACTCGGGGCAGGGGGCCTACGAGCAGTACTTC. Translation gives CASSYSGQGAYEQYF.

CDR3 sequence reads: CASSPSPGALFSHTDTQYF. Written as DNA, the CDR3 is TGTGCCAGCAGCCCCAGCCCGGGGGCCCTCTTTTCTCACACAGATACGCAGTATTTT. The V call is TRBV11-2, the J call TRBJ2-3; D tentatively reads TRBD1 or TRBD2 (6 bases each). CDR3 length: 19 amino acids. V shed 5 bases and J shed 2 bases, with 26 bases lying between them. The germline gives CDR1 SGHAT, CDR2 FQNNGV.

The chain couples TRBV27 to TRBJ1-4; D unclear. The CDR3 consists of 15 residues. From germline, CDR1 is MNHEY and CDR2 SMNVEV (reference sequence). Trimming removed 6 bases at V and 4 bases at J, with 15 bases between. Here the CDR3 DNA reads TGTGCCAGCAGCTTGATGAGCGGGCTTAATGAAAAACTGTTTTTT. Protein product: CASSLMSGLNEKLFF.

This chain connects TRBV18 to TRBJ2-1; D gene unclear. Germline V lookup: CDR1 KGHSH, CDR2 LQKENI. V dropped 0 bases and J dropped 4 bases, with 16 bases sitting between them. The CDR3 length is 17 residues. The CDR3 DNA follows: TGTGCCAGCTCACCACCGATAACACACATCTTATACAATGAGCAGTTCTTC. Its protein is CASSPPITHILYNEQFF.

In its sample, this clone was seen a few times. V usage is TRBV9 and J usage is TRBJ2-2; D gene ambiguous. Looked up from germline, CDR1 is SGDLS and CDR2 is YYNGEE. Between the trimmed V and J ends, which lost 4 bases and 6 bases, there was a span of 7 bases. The CDR3 runs to 12 residues. The CDR3 loop is CASSSSAGELFF. DNA of the CDR3: TGTGCCAGCAGCTCCAGTGCCGGGGAGCTGTTTTTT.